The sequence of this TCR beta chain was determined in a study of blood T cell repertoires in COVID-19 (dated by TCRdb to between 2020 and 2021). Regarding the research as a whole: Collaborator samples came from the United States, Italy and Spain and covered acute and convalescent phases of COVID-19. The dataset comprised deeply sampled blood TCRbeta repertoires from subjects exposed to, actively infected with, or recovered from COVID-19. The samples were drawn from two sources: the first 160 participants of the ongoing ImmuneRACE study, and 1,200 or so subjects contributed by 6 global collaborators. Where available, HLA class I and class II types were obtained from metadata supplied by the sample provider rather than from assay-based typing. The prospective study material was composed of cDNA or gDNA derived from T cells, B-cell-depleted T cells, or PBMCs. Nearly every sample came with metadata listing a de-identified subject ID, COVID-19 status, age in years and sex. The repertoires were released in a freely available public database intended as a resource for research on the immune response to SARS-CoV-2. The study at large found these results: The amount of clinical and demographic metadata varied by source and participant and was provided uncurated.

CDR1 and CDR2, per the germline V gene, are SGHRS and YFSETQ. The junction shows trimming of 3 bases on V and 9 bases on J, and the gene matches do not reach 2 bases of it. The CDR3 sequence holds 12 residues, the cysteine and phenylalanine included. Left in the record is the CDR3 DNA by itself, 36 bases read in frame from the first base. As regards this clone: Its antigen target is currently unknown. No base qualities exist here, and no much larger clone lies one base off it.

Whole blood was collected in K2EDTA tubes by collaborating institutions according to the institutions' own protocols. For TCRbeta analysis, collaborator samples were shipped as frozen whole blood, as isolated PBMCs, or as DNA extracted from either sample type. TCRbeta CDR3 regions were amplified from genomic DNA using the immunoSEQ Assay, a bias-controlled multiplex PCR. On the study's bioinformatics: The number of nucleated cells in each sample was estimated by amplification of reference gene primers within the assay. To quantify the absolute abundance of each unique TCRbeta CDR3 rearrangement, sequence reads were collapsed and filtered. For each sample, productive Simpson clonality was calculated as the square root of Simpson's diversity index across productive rearrangements. Held by TCRdb, this immuneACCESS table contains in-frame sequences only and omits some clones. Under half of the omission traces to an unresolved V gene where checked; the cause of the rest is unknown. V and J calls and clone size are given by that table; D and trimming were obtained from the DNA. The sample has about 140,000 clones on record, about three quarters of them singletons. Over 10% of the sample comes from the top ten.

Sequenced input: peripheral blood. The chain links TRBV5-1 with TRBJ2-1, with 8 bases aligning to TRBD1. The TCR originated in a man older than 75 with acute or convalescent COVID-19. The CDR3 protein is CASSWTGFEQFF. Read as DNA, the sequence is TGCGCCAGCAGCTGGACAGGGTTTGAGCAGTTCTTC.